Included here is one T cell receptor beta chain sequence, with context. Its antigen is undetermined. The data originate from a study of lymphopenia after photon versus proton radiotherapy. Notes on the study in general: In patients who died, overall survival fell as post-nadir TCR diversity dropped more. Post-nadir diversity loss with photons came from oligoclonal expansion, particularly CD8+ Temra cells. Better survival with proton therapy was suggested as possible, not demonstrated.

TCRdb keeps only in-frame clones here, not all; method: immunoSEQ multiplex PCR. Of approximately 170,000 clones in the sample, more than 85% are singletons; the top ten hold approximately 4.8%. The ends lost 3 bases at V and 1 base at J; junction bases unmatched: 9. This CDR3 comprises 16 residues. Per germline, CDR1 SGHNT and CDR2 YYREEE (reference sequence). The chain uses TRBV5-4 and TRBJ2-7; TRBD2 matches at 8 bases. The source was peripheral blood, collected from a patient treated with photon-based radiotherapy. The receptor was derived from a man over 45 with gastric cancer. The DNA for the CDR3 is TGTGCCAGCAGCTCCGACCCGGGACTAGTTTCCTACGAGCAGTACTTC. This translates into CASSSDPGLVSYEQYF.